Reported below is one TCR beta chain. Its antigen is still unknown. Base qualities are not recorded, but no much larger clone differs from it by a single base. Whole blood was collected in K2EDTA tubes by collaborating institutions according to the institutions' own protocols. For TCRbeta analysis, collaborator samples were shipped as frozen whole blood, as isolated PBMCs, or as DNA extracted from either sample type. These data come from a study of blood T cell repertoires in COVID-19 (TCRdb year 2020). Some background on the complete study: The collaborator samples originated in the United States, Italy and Spain and spanned the acute and convalescent phases of COVID-19. The material from the prospective study consisted of cDNA or gDNA derived from T cells, B-cell-depleted T cells, or PBMCs. The dataset comprised deeply sampled blood TCRbeta repertoires from subjects exposed to, actively infected with, or recovered from COVID-19. The repertoires were made available in a free public database intended to serve as a resource for research on the immune response to SARS-CoV-2. The samples were drawn from two sources: the first 160 participants of the ongoing ImmuneRACE study, and over 950 subjects contributed by 6 global collaborators. A de-identified subject ID, COVID-19 status, age in years and sex were almost always included in the sample metadata. Where available, HLA class I and class II types were obtained from metadata supplied by the sample provider rather than from assay-based typing. What the authors observed across the whole study: The quantity of clinical and demographic metadata differed by source and by participant and was supplied without curation.

Germline trimming: 0 bases from V, 3 bases from J; junction bases outside gene matches: 3. The CDR3 contains 16 residues, cysteine and phenylalanine counted. Only the CDR3 part of the read is kept: 48 bases, read in frame from the first base. Via the germline V gene, CDR1 is SGHRS and CDR2 YFSETQ. The immunoSEQ Assay, a bias-controlled multiplex PCR, was used to amplify TCRbeta CDR3 regions from genomic DNA. The source study handled its data this way. Nucleated cell counts per sample were estimated from amplification of reference gene primers within the assay. Sequence reads were collapsed and filtered to measure the absolute abundance of every unique TCRbeta CDR3 rearrangement. For each sample, productive Simpson clonality was calculated as the square root of Simpson's diversity index over productive rearrangements. TCRdb provides this immuneACCESS table in a form limited to in-frame rearrangements. Some clones are lacking; in checked studies, under half of them reflect an unresolved V gene, and why the rest are absent is not known. D and trimming come from the DNA, and the V and J calls and clone size come from that table. For this sample there are tens of thousands of clones; around 79% appear just once. The top ten clonotypes cover under 25% of the sample.

The V and J genes are TRBV5-1 and TRBJ2-5; 12 nucleotides in the junction match TRBD2. The sequenced sample was peripheral blood. This clonotype was obtained from a woman aged 55-70 years with acute or convalescent COVID-19. This receptor has the CDR3 CASSLETSGGEETQYF. The sequence in DNA is TGCGCCAGCAGCTTGGAGACTAGCGGGGGAGAAGAGACCCAGTACTTC. The full variable domain, with segments outside the CDR3 supplied by the reference TRBV5-1 and TRBJ2-5 proteins, appears as KAGVTQTPRYLIKTRGQQVTLSCSPISGHRSVSWYQQTPGQGLQFLFEYFSETQRNKGNFPGRFSGRQFSNSRSEMNVSTLELGDSALYLCASSLETSGGEETQYFGPGTRLLVL.